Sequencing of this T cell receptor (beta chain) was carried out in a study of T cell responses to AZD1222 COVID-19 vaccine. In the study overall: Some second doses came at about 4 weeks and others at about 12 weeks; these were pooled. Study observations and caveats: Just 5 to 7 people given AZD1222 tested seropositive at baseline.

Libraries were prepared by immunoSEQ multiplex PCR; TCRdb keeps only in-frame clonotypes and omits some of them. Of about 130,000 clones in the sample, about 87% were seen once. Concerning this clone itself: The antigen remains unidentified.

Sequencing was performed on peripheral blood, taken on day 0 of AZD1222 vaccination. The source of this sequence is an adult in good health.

The CDR3 nucleotides are TGTGCCAGCAGTTATGGAGGGTCCTATAATTCACCCCTCCACTTT. Translating gives CASSYGGSYNSPLHF. The rearrangement uses TRBV6-6 and TRBJ1-6; no clear D. V was trimmed by 3 bases and J by 1 base, leaving 7 bases between them. The CDR3 spans 15 residues. Per germline, CDR1 MNHNY and CDR2 SVGAGI (reference sequence).